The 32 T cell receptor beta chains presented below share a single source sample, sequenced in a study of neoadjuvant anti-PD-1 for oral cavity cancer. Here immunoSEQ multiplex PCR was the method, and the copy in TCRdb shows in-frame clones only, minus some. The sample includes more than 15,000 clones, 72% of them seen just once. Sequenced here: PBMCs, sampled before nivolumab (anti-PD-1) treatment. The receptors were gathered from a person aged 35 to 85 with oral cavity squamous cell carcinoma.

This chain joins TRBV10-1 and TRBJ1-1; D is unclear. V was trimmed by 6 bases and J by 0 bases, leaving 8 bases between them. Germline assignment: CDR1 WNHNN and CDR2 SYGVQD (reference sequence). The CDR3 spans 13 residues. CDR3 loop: CASRSVLNTEAFF. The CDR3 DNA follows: TGCGCCAGCAGGTCCGTCCTGAACACTGAAGCTTTCTTT.

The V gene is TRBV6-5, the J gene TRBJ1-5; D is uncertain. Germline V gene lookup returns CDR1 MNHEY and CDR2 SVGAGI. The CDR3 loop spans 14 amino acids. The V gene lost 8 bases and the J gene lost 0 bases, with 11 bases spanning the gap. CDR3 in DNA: TGTGCCAGCGCCCCGGTCTATAGCAATCAGCCCCAGCATTTT. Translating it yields CASAPVYSNQPQHF.

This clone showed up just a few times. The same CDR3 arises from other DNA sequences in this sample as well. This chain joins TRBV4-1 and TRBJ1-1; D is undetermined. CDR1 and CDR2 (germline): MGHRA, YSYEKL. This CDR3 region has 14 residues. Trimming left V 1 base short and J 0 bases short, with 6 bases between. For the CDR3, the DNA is TGCGCCAGCAGCCAAGTTACCGTGAACACTGAAGCTTTCTTT. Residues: CASSQVTVNTEAFF.

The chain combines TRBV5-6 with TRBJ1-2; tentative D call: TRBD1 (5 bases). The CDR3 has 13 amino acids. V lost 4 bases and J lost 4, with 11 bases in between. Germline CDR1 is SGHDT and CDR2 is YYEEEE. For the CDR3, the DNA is TGTGCCAGCAGCCGGGACTCCACCTATGGCTACACCTTC. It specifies CASSRDSTYGYTF.

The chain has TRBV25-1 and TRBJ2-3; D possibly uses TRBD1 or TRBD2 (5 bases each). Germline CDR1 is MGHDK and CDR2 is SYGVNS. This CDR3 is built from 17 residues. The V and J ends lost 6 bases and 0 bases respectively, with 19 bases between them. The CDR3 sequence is CASSAWFGGSSTDTQYF. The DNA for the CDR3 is TGTGCCAGCAGCGCCTGGTTTGGGGGTTCTAGCACAGATACGCAGTATTTT.

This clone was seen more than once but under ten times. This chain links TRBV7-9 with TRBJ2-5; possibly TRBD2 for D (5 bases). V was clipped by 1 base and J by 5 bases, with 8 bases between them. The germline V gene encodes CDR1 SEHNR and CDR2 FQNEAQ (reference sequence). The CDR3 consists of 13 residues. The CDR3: CASSLVGGETQYF. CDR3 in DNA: TGTGCCAGCAGCTTAGTAGGCGGGGAGACCCAGTACTTC.

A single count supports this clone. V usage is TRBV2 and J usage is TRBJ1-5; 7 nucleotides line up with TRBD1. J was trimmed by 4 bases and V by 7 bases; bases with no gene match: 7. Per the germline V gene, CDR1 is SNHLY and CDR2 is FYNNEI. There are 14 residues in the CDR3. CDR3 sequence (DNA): TGTGCCAGCACCTTCGGGACAGAGAATCAGCCCCAGCATTTT. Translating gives CASTFGTENQPQHF.

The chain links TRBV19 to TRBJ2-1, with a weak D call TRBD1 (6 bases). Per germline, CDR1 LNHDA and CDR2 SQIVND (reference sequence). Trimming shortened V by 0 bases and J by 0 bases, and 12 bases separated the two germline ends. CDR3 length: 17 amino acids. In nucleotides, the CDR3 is TGTGCCAGTAGTATAGATTCGGGACACCTCTCCTACAATGAGCAGTTCTTC. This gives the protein CASSIDSGHLSYNEQFF.

CDR3 sequence (DNA): TGTGCCAGCAGCTTAGACTGGCAGGGACCCGCTCACTATGGCTACACCTTC. This sequence encodes CASSLDWQGPAHYGYTF. The J gene is TRBJ1-2, the V gene TRBV7-9; D may be TRBD1 (5 bases). CDR1 is SEHNR and CDR2 is FQNEAQ in the germline V gene (reference sequence). The V end lost 1 base, the J end lost 3 bases, and 18 bases lay between the germline ends. The CDR3 runs to 17 residues.

CDR3 sequence (DNA): TGTGCCAGCAGCCCTGGACCCCGGCAGTTCTTC. Translation gives CASSPGPRQFF. The chain links TRBV11-2 to TRBJ2-1; D not certain. CDR1 and CDR2 (germline): SGHAT, FQNNGV. The CDR3 contains 11 residues. V was cut by 5 bases and J by 12 bases, with 11 bases left in between.

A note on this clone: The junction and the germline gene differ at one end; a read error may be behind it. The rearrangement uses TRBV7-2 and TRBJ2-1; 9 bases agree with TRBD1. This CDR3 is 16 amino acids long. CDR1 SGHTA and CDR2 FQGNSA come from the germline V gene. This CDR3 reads CASSVALQGARVEQFF. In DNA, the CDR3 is TGTGCCAGCAGCGTAGCCCTACAGGGGGCAAGGGTTGAGCAGTTCTTC. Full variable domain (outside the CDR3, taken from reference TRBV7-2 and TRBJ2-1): GAGVSQSPSNKVTEKGKDVELRCDPISGHTALYWYRQSLGQGLEFLIYFQGNSAPDKSGLPSDRFSAERTGGSVSTLTIQRTQQEDSAVYLCASSVALQGARVEQFFGPGTRLTVL.

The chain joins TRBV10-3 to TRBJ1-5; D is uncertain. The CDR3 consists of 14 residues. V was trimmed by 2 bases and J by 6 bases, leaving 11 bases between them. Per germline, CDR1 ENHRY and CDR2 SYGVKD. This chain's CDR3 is CAISEADGSQPQHF. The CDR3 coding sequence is TGTGCCATCAGTGAGGCCGACGGGAGTCAGCCCCAGCATTTT.

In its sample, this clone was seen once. CDR3 protein: CASSPGLALYNEQFF. CDR3 nucleotide sequence: TGTGCCAGCAGCCCGGGACTAGCCCTCTACAATGAGCAGTTCTTC. This chain joins TRBV9 and TRBJ2-1, with 9 bases lining up with TRBD2. Germline V CDR1 and CDR2: SGDLS, YYNGEE. J lost 3 bases, V lost 4 bases, and 5 bases had no gene match. The CDR3 is 15 amino acids.

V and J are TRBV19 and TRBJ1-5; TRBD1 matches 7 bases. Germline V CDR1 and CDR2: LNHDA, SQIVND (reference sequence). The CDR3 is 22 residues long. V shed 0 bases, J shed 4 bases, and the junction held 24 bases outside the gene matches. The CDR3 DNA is TGTGCCAGTAGTATAGATCTATGGCGACAGGGCGTGCCCGCAACCGAAAATCAGCCCCAGCATTTT. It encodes CASSIDLWRQGVPATENQPQHF.

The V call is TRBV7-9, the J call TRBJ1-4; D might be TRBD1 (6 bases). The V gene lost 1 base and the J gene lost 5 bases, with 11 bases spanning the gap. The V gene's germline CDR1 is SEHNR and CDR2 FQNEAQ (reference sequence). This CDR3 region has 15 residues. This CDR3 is CASSLDQGMNEKLFF. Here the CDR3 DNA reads TGTGCCAGCAGCTTAGATCAGGGGATGAATGAAAAACTGTTTTTT.

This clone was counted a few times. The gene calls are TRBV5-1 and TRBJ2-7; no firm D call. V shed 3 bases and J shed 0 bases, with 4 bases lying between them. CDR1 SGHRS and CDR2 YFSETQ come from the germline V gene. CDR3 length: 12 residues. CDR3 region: CASSSSSYEQYF. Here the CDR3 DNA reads TGCGCCAGCAGCTCTAGCTCCTACGAGCAGTACTTC.

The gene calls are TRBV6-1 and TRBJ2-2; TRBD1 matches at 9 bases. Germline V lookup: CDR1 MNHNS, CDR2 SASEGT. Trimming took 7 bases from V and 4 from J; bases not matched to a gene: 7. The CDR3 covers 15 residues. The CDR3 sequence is CASTPQGATTGELFF. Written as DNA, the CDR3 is TGTGCCAGCACACCACAGGGGGCGACCACCGGGGAGCTGTTTTTT.

DNA for the CDR3: TGTGCCAGCAGCGTAGGGGGGGCGGGGCCCTACAATGAGCAGTTCTTC. Translated: CASSVGGAGPYNEQFF. The V and J genes are TRBV9 and TRBJ2-1; either TRBD1 or TRBD2 may supply D (6 bases each). Between the trimmed V and J ends, which lost 0 bases and 2 bases, there was a span of 12 bases. This CDR3 region has 16 residues. In germline, CDR1 is SGDLS, CDR2 YYNGEE.

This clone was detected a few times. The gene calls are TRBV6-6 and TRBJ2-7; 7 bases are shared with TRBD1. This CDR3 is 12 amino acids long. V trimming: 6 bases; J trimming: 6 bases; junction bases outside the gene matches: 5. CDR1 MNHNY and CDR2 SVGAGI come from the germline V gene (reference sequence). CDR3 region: CASSPTGSEQYF. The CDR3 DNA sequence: TGTGCCAGCAGCCCGACAGGGTCCGAGCAGTACTTC.

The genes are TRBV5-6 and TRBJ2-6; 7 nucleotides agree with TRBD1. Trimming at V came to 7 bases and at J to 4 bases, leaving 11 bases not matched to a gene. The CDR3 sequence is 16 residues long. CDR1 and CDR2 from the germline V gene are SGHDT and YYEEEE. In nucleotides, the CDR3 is TGTGCCAGCCGTGACAGGGAACCTCTGGGGGCCAACGTCCTGACTTTC. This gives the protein CASRDREPLGANVLTF.

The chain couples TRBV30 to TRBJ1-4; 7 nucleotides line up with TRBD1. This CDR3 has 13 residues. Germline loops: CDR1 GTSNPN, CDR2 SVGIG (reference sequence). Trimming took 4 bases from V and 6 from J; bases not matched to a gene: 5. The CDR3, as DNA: TGTGCCTGGAAGACAGGGCAACATGAAAAACTGTTTTTT. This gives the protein CAWKTGQHEKLFF.

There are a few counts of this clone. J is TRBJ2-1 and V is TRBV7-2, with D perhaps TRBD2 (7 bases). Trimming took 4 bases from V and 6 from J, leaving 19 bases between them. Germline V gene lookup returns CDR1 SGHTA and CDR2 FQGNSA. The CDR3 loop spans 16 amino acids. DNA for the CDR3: TGTGCCAGCAGCTCGGCTCCGGGGGGCCGAAGCAATGAGCAGTTCTTC. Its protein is CASSSAPGGRSNEQFF.

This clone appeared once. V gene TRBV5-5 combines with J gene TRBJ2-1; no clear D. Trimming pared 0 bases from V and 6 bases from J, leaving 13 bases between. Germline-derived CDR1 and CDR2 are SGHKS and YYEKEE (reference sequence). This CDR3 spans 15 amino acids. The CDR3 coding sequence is TGTGCCAGCAGCTTGGAACCGAACGGCGTCAATGAGCAGTTCTTC. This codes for CASSLEPNGVNEQFF.

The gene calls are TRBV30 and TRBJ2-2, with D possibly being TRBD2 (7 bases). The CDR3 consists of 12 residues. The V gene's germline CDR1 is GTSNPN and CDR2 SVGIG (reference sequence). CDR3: CARGGGTGELFF. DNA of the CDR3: TGTGCGCGGGGAGGGGGCACCGGGGAGCTGTTTTTT.

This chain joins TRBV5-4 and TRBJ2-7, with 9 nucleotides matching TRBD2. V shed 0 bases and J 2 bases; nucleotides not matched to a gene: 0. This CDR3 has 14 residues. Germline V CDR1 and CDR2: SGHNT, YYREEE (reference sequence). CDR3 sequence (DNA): TGTGCCAGCAGCTTGGCTAGCGGGACCTACGAGCAGTACTTC. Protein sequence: CASSLASGTYEQYF.

DNA of the CDR3: TGTGCCAGCAGGCCAACTGGGGTAGCGGGAGTGTTGGGGGAGCTGTTTTTT. It yields the protein CASRPTGVAGVLGELFF. The rearrangement joins TRBV7-8 to TRBJ2-2, with 9 bases lining up with TRBD2. This CDR3 comprises 17 residues. J gave up 8 bases and V 6 bases, and 16 bases lay outside the gene matches. Germline V lookup: CDR1 SGHVS, CDR2 FQNEAQ.

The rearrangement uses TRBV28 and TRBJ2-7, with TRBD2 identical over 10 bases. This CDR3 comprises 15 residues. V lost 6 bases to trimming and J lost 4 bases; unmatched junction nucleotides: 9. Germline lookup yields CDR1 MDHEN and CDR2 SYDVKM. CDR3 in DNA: TGTGCCAGCAGCCAGCGGGCTAGCGGGAGTTACGAGCAGTACTTC. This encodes CASSQRASGSYEQYF. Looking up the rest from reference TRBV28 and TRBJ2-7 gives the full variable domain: DVKVTQSSRYLVKRTGEKVFLECVQDMDHENMFWYRQDPGLGLRLIYFSYDVKMKEKGDIPEGYSVSREKKERFSLILESASTNQTSMYLCASSQRASGSYEQYFGPGTRLTVT.

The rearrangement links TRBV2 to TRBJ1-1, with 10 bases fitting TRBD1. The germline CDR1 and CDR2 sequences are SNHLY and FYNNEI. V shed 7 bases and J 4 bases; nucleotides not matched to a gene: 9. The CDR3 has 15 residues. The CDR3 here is CASNPDRGLGTEAFF. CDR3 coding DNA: TGTGCCAGCAACCCAGACAGGGGGCTAGGCACTGAAGCTTTCTTT.

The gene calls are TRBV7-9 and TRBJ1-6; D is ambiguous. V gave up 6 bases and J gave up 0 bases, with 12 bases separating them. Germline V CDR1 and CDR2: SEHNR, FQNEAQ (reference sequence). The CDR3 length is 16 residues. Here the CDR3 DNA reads TGTGCCAGCAGTCTCGACATCTTCTCCTATAATTCACCCCTCCACTTT. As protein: CASSLDIFSYNSPLHF.

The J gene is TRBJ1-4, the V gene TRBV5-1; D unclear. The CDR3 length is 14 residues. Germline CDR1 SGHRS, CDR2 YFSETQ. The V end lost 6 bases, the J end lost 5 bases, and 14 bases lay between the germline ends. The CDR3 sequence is CASTSGSDNEKLFF. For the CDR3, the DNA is TGCGCCAGCACGTCCGGGTCGGACAATGAAAAACTGTTTTTT.

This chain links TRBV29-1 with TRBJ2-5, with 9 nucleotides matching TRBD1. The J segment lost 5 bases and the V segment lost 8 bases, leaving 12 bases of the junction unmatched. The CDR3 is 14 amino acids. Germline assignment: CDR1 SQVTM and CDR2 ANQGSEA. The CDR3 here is CSSTGGDGWETQYF. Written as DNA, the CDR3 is TGCAGCTCAACAGGGGGCGATGGGTGGGAGACCCAGTACTTC.

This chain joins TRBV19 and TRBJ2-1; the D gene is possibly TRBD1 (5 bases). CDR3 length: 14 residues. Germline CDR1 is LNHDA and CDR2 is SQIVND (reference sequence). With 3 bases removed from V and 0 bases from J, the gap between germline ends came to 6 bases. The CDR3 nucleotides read TGTGCCAGTAGTATGCAGGGCTCCTACAATGAGCAGTTCTTC. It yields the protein CASSMQGSYNEQFF.